The next 13 T cell receptor beta chains were all read from a single sample in a study of shared clonotypes between healthy human individuals (dated by TCRdb to 2018 to 2021). The library was made by the immunoSEQ multiplex PCR assay. TCRdb retrieved this table from immuneACCESS and kept in-frame rearrangements only. Not all clones are present; in checked studies, unresolved V genes account for under half, and no reason is known for the remainder. This sample lists hundreds of thousands of clones; approximately 96% were detected once. Together, the top ten hold about 0.11% of the sample. CD8 naive samples were CD45RO-negative cells positively selected for CCR7, giving a CD45RA+CCR7+ population that excluded TemRA cells. The sequencing sample was made of naive CD8+ T cells sorted from blood. In the paper's terms, the cell subset or site label means: CD45RA+CCR7+. These receptors all come from a woman between 25 and 40 years old in good health.

This sequence joins TRBV28 and TRBJ2-1; 8 nucleotides match TRBD1. This CDR3 region has 15 residues. Germline lookup yields CDR1 MDHEN and CDR2 SYDVKM. V lost 4 bases, J lost 6 bases, and 8 bases stayed unmatched. The CDR3 coding sequence is TGTGCCAGCAGTTCGGACAGGGCTAATCTCAATGAGCAGTTCTTC. Amino acids: CASSSDRANLNEQFF.

The chain has TRBV27 and TRBJ2-3; D unresolved. The ends were cut back, 0 bases at V and 0 bases at J, with 4 bases in the middle. From germline, CDR1 is MNHEY and CDR2 SMNVEV (reference sequence). The CDR3 totals 14 residues. CDR3 sequence (DNA): TGTGCCAGCAGTTTATCCCGGAGCACAGATACGCAGTATTTT. This codes for CASSLSRSTDTQYF.

The chain uses TRBV6-5 and TRBJ2-1, with D hard to call. This CDR3 is 12 amino acids long. Trimming removed 4 bases at V and 5 bases at J, with 6 bases between. Per germline, CDR1 MNHEY and CDR2 SVGAGI. CDR3 residues: CASSSLDNEQFF. In nucleotides, the CDR3 is TGTGCCAGCAGTTCACTTGACAATGAGCAGTTCTTC.

This chain uses TRBV2 with TRBJ2-3; D possibly matches TRBD1 or TRBD2 (5 bases each). V lost 8 bases to trimming and J lost 5 bases, with 8 bases between them. The CDR3 extends over 11 amino acids. Germline V gene lookup returns CDR1 SNHLY and CDR2 FYNNEI. The CDR3, as DNA: TGTGCCAGCCAGGGAGAAGATACGCAGTATTTT. It translates to CASQGEDTQYF.

The chain combines TRBV10-3 with TRBJ1-4; TRBD1 aligns across 9 bases. CDR1 is ENHRY, CDR2 SYGVKD, per germline. Trimming at V came to 3 bases and at J to 6 bases, leaving 11 bases not matched to a gene. The CDR3 runs to 17 residues. CDR3 amino acids: CAISDRDRAMGDEKLFF. As DNA, the CDR3 is TGTGCCATCAGTGACCGGGACAGGGCTATGGGGGATGAAAAACTGTTTTTT.

This sequence joins TRBV13 and TRBJ2-1, with D uncertain. There are 16 residues in the CDR3. From germline, CDR1 is PRHDT and CDR2 FYEKMQ (reference sequence). Trimming took 1 base from V and 0 from J, leaving 10 bases between them. The CDR3 loop is CASSLARAGSYNEQFF. The CDR3 region has the DNA TGTGCCAGCAGCTTAGCTAGGGCTGGCTCCTACAATGAGCAGTTCTTC.

The chain carries TRBV6-1 and TRBJ1-5, with 8 positions matching TRBD1. The CDR3 totals 15 residues. The germline gives CDR1 MNHNS, CDR2 SASEGT. The ends lost 3 bases at V and 2 bases at J; junction bases unmatched: 3. In DNA form, the CDR3 reads TGTGCCAGCAGTGACAGGGGGCGGGGCAATCAGCCCCAGCATTTT. It translates to CASSDRGRGNQPQHF.

The rearrangement uses TRBV28 and TRBJ2-7, with D hard to call. CDR3 size: 16 residues. Germline V gives CDR1 MDHEN, CDR2 SYDVKM. The ends were cut back, 2 bases at V and 0 bases at J, with 14 bases in the middle. The CDR3: CASSLGTDASSYEQYF. CDR3 coding DNA: TGTGCCAGCAGTTTAGGTACAGACGCGAGCTCCTACGAGCAGTACTTC.

J is TRBJ2-7 and V is TRBV4-1; no firm D call. The V gene lost 1 base and the J gene lost 2 bases, with 12 bases spanning the gap. Germline loops: CDR1 MGHRA, CDR2 YSYEKL. The length of the CDR3 is 15 residues. This CDR3 reads CASSQVGGFTYEQYF. As DNA, the CDR3 is TGCGCCAGCAGCCAAGTCGGCGGTTTCACCTACGAGCAGTACTTC.

There are a few counts of this clone. In DNA, the CDR3 is TGTGCCAGCAGCGTCGGAATAGGGGGTGGCTACACCTTC. Protein sequence: CASSVGIGGGYTF. The chain carries TRBV9 and TRBJ1-2; D perhaps matches TRBD1 (6 bases). Trimming cost V 2 bases and J 7 bases, with 12 bases left between them. From germline, CDR1 is SGDLS and CDR2 YYNGEE. The CDR3 totals 13 residues.

This chain connects TRBV14 to TRBJ2-1, with D perhaps TRBD2 (5 bases). Germline V CDR1 and CDR2: SGHDN, FVKESK. This CDR3 contains 14 residues. The V end was cut by 2 bases, the J end by 7 bases, with 12 bases between. CDR3 sequence reads: CASSQTSRRNEQFF. For the CDR3, the DNA is TGTGCCAGCAGCCAAACCTCCCGGAGGAATGAGCAGTTCTTC.

The V call is TRBV27, the J call TRBJ2-3; no clear D. Trimming pared 5 bases from V and 6 bases from J, leaving 9 bases between. The CDR3 consists of 12 residues. Germline CDR1 is MNHEY and CDR2 is SMNVEV (reference sequence). CDR3 residues: CASSLGLDTQYF. For the CDR3, the DNA is TGTGCCAGCAGTCTTGGTTTGGATACGCAGTATTTT.

This sequence joins TRBV29-1 and TRBJ1-1; D is perhaps TRBD1 (6 bases). Germline-derived CDR1 and CDR2 are SQVTM and ANQGSEA. The CDR3 runs 15 residues. V lost 3 bases, J lost 4 bases, and 18 bases lay in between. CDR3 sequence reads: CSVDPQGWVGTEAFF. In nucleotides, the CDR3 is TGCAGCGTTGACCCACAGGGTTGGGTTGGCACTGAAGCTTTCTTT. The entire variable domain, with the rest obtained from reference TRBV29-1 and TRBJ1-1, is as follows: SAVISQKPSRDICQRGTSLTIQCQVDSQVTMMFWYRQQPGQSLTLIATANQGSEATYESGFVIDKFPISRPNLTFSTLTVSNMSPEDSSIYLCSVDPQGWVGTEAFFGQGTRLTVV.